The 8 T cell receptor beta chains below all came from one sample that was sequenced in a study of CD8 T cells in Susac syndrome. Reverse transcription of roughly 0.45 to 1 ug RNA was performed with random hexamers. TCRdb passed the immunoSEQ multiplex PCR reads through MiXCR, listing each CDR3 protein once. The profile shows roughly 200,000 distinct CDR3 sequences, approximately 95% of them singletons. Sample: CD8+ T cells from PBMCs. The origin of the receptors is a human donor with multiple sclerosis.

This clonotype was detected a few times. The chain combines TRBV11-2 with TRBJ2-7; D remains ambiguous. CDR1 is SGHAT and CDR2 is FQNNGV in the germline V gene. The CDR3 contains 12 residues. Trimming cost V 1 base and J 4 bases, with 5 bases left between them. In DNA form, the CDR3 reads TGTGCCAGCAGCTTAGCTATGTACGAGCAGTACTTC. Protein product: CASSLAMYEQYF.

This chain links TRBV27 with TRBJ1-1; D uncertain. Looked up from germline, CDR1 is MNHEY and CDR2 is SMNVEV (reference sequence). V was cut by 2 bases and J by 1 base, with 11 bases left in between. The CDR3 totals 15 residues. As DNA, the CDR3 is TGTGCCAGCAGTTTAGTTTCACCATGGAACACTGAAGCTTTCTTT. It translates to CASSLVSPWNTEAFF.

V and J are TRBV5-1 and TRBJ1-5; D remains unclear. CDR1 is SGHRS, CDR2 YFSETQ, per germline. Trimming shortened V by 2 bases and J by 0 bases, and 9 bases separated the two germline ends. This CDR3 has 15 residues. CDR3 bases: TGCGCCAGCAGCTTTGGAGAAAATAGCAATCAGCCCCAGCATTTT. This translates into CASSFGENSNQPQHF.

The gene calls are TRBV9 and TRBJ2-3; no clear D gene. This CDR3 comprises 12 residues. V was clipped by 3 bases and J by 6 bases, with 8 bases between them. Germline V lookup: CDR1 SGDLS, CDR2 YYNGEE. The CDR3 coding sequence is TGTGCCAGCAGCGATACCAGGGATACGCAGTATTTT. Amino acids: CASSDTRDTQYF.

The J gene is TRBJ2-5, the V gene TRBV29-1; 8 bases are a match to TRBD2. J lost 4 bases, V lost 0 bases, and 10 bases had no gene match. CDR3 length equals 16 residues. Per the germline V gene, CDR1 is SQVTM and CDR2 is ANQGSEA. CDR3 DNA: TGCAGCGTTGAAGATCAGGAGCGGGAGAGTGGAGAGACCCAGTACTTC. Its translation is CSVEDQERESGETQYF.

The chain's CDR3 is CASSPLSLGVQPQHF. The CDR3 nucleotides are TGTGCCAGCAGTCCGCTTTCCCTGGGGGTCCAGCCCCAGCATTTT. The chain carries TRBV28 and TRBJ1-5, with D possibly matching TRBD1 (5 bases). There are 15 residues in the CDR3. Germline V gene sequence: CDR1 MDHEN, CDR2 SYDVKM. Trimming removed 5 bases at V and 7 bases at J, with 18 bases between.

The chain combines TRBV14 with TRBJ1-1; tentative D call: TRBD1 (5 bases). CDR3 size: 12 residues. Per the germline V gene, CDR1 is SGHDN and CDR2 is FVKESK. Deletions cut 4 bases from V and 4 bases from J, with 7 bases between. CDR3 region: CASSLGATEAFF. As DNA, the CDR3 is TGTGCCAGCAGCCTTGGGGCCACTGAAGCTTTCTTT.

The chain is built from TRBV7-9 and TRBJ2-1; D gene uncertain. V lost 5 bases to trimming and J lost 4 bases, with 15 bases between them. Germline V CDR1 and CDR2: SEHNR, FQNEAQ (reference sequence). The CDR3 is made up of 15 amino acids. Here the CDR3 reads CASSPIVGLYNEQFF. The CDR3 nucleotides read TGTGCCAGCAGCCCAATAGTAGGTTTATACAATGAGCAGTTCTTC.